Below, one TCR beta chain is given with its context. This sample was taken from a study of blood T cell repertoires in COVID-19. Study-wide context: Nucleic acid was either cDNA or gDNA, and it came from T cells, B-cell-depleted T cells, or PBMCs.

The authors' processing: The assay estimated nucleated cells by amplifying reference gene primers. Here immunoSEQ multiplex PCR was the method, and the copy in TCRdb shows in-frame clones only, minus some. V and J calls and clone size come straight from that table; D and trimming were deduced from the DNA. Of around 43,000 clones detected, roughly nine tenths appear once; the ten largest clones hold 6.2%. V lost 2 bases, J lost 8 bases, and 12 bases lay in between. Germline values: CDR1 SGHTA, CDR2 FQGNSA. The CDR3 loop spans 13 amino acids. The receptor was isolated from a human donor in a cohort sampled during active COVID-19. This sequence joins TRBV7-2 and TRBJ1-2; D may be TRBD1 (5 bases). Sequenced material: peripheral blood. As DNA, the CDR3 is TGTGCCAGCAGCTTAAGGCAGGGATTAGGCTACACCTTC. This codes for CASSLRQGLGYTF.